This T cell receptor beta chain appears in the sequencing data of a study of vaccination and CD4 T cells after COVID-19. The wider study: Each participant underwent a two-dose regimen of either the BNT162b2 or the mRNA-1273 vaccine. From HCoV-229E, HCoV-OC43, HCoV-NL63 and SARS-CoV-2, overlapping spike peptides were used to stimulate the cells. Study results and caveats: Early post-infection timepoints were missing, and relatively few convalescent patients were studied. A median of around 86% of reactive clones, in convalescent patients, became evident only post-vaccination.

Details on this clonotype: Its matching antigen is unknown.

With the Oncomine TCR Beta short-read assay, DNA from cultured CD4+ T cells was sequenced. In TCRdb, the PCR reads were re-called with MiXCR into one record per CDR3 protein. The data show about 19,000 distinct CDR3 sequences, under 60% seen once. Treatment defined: approximately nine-day PBMC culture with coronavirus spike peptide pools or control peptides (ViraFEST assay). With V trimmed by 7 bases and J by 6 bases, 11 bases remained unmatched. The CDR3 extends over 16 amino acids. Germline loops: CDR1 MNHNS, CDR2 SASEGT. The genes are TRBV6-1 and TRBJ1-5, with 11 bases aligning to TRBD1. This material consisted of CD4+ T cells from blood, cultured in vitro, taken after SARS-CoV-2 vaccination. The source of this sequence is a human donor who had recovered from COVID-19. CDR3 residues: CASNRLSGQGGQPQHF. CDR3 coding DNA: TGTGCCAGCAACCGACTGTCGGGACAGGGGGGTCAGCCCCAGCATTTT.